These 31 T cell receptor beta chains came from one sample sequenced in a study of T-cell memory formation after mild COVID-19. MiXCR, applied by TCRdb to the 5' RACE reads, yields one record per CDR3 protein. The data show 350,000 to 500,000 distinct CDR3 sequences, about a quarter seen once. Sequenced sample: PBMCs or a T cell subset sorted from them (not recorded which). All receptors derive from an adult woman who had mild COVID-19 (a few samples of this study predate the infection). Cell type and time point are not known.

This clonotype has ten or more counts. J is TRBJ2-2 and V is TRBV6-5, with D perhaps matching TRBD1 (7 bases). The CDR3 contains 16 residues. Germline assignment: CDR1 MNHEY and CDR2 SVGAGI. V was shortened by 6 bases and J by 4 bases, with 18 bases between the two germline ends. The DNA of the CDR3 is TGTGCCAGCAGCGAGGGGGCGGGATTGCCCACCGGGGAGCTGTTTTTT. This sequence encodes CASSEGAGLPTGELFF.

Only a few counts were recorded for this clonotype. This chain links TRBV5-6 with TRBJ1-1, with 7 nucleotides matching TRBD1. The CDR3 has 14 amino acids. J gave up 5 bases and V 0 bases, and 4 bases lay outside the gene matches. CDR1 SGHDT and CDR2 YYEEEE come from the germline V gene. This CDR3 is CASSLGARGTEAFF. The DNA for the CDR3 is TGTGCCAGCAGCTTGGGGGCCAGGGGGACTGAAGCTTTCTTT.

This sequence joins TRBV7-2 and TRBJ1-2; TRBD1 agrees at 9 bases. Germline assignment: CDR1 SGHTA and CDR2 FQGNSA. Trimming took 4 bases from V and 4 from J; bases not matched to a gene: 13. The CDR3 loop spans 17 amino acids. The CDR3 here is CASSSGVQGALGYGYTF. For the CDR3, the DNA is TGTGCCAGCAGCTCGGGCGTACAGGGGGCACTTGGCTATGGCTACACCTTC.

V is TRBV19 and J is TRBJ2-3; tentatively, D is TRBD2 (7 bases). Trimming cost V 6 bases and J 2 bases, with 18 bases left between them. The CDR3 spans 16 residues. Germline CDR1 reads LNHDA; CDR2 reads SQIVND (reference sequence). The CDR3 region has the DNA TGTGCCAGTAGATGGGGGGGCGGAACTTTCACAGATACGCAGTATTTT. It codes for CASRWGGGTFTDTQYF.

The V and J genes are TRBV2 and TRBJ2-5; 9 nucleotides match TRBD1. V shed 5 bases and J 5 bases; nucleotides not matched to a gene: 6. The V gene's germline CDR1 is SNHLY and CDR2 FYNNEI. The length of the CDR3 is 14 residues. The CDR3 region is CASSTYRGQETQYF. DNA for the CDR3: TGTGCCAGCAGTACATACAGGGGGCAGGAGACCCAGTACTTC.

This clonotype has just a few counts. The chain recombines TRBV28 with TRBJ2-1, with a possible D match to TRBD2 (5 bases). The CDR3 spans 12 residues. V lost 10 bases and J lost 10, with 17 bases in between. In germline, CDR1 is MDHEN, CDR2 SYDVKM. CDR3 loop: CAITPPRAEQFF. CDR3 coding DNA: TGTGCCATCACCCCACCGCGGGCGGAGCAGTTCTTC.

The genes are TRBV20-1 and TRBJ2-7; TRBD2 agrees at 11 bases. From germline, CDR1 is DFQATT and CDR2 SNEGSKA (reference sequence). V dropped 5 bases and J dropped 5; count of bases not matched to a gene: 11. The CDR3 runs 15 residues. Written as DNA, the CDR3 is TGCAGTGCTGCCTCACTAGCGGGAGTACTCCACGAGCAGTACTTC. Translating gives CSAASLAGVLHEQYF.

This chain joins TRBV7-8 and TRBJ2-7; no definite D call. Germline CDR1 SGHVS, CDR2 FQNEAQ. V lost 6 bases and J lost 7, with 10 bases in between. The length of the CDR3 is 11 residues. CDR3 DNA: TGTGCCAGCAGTCCCGGCCGTGAGCAGTACTTC. Translation: CASSPGREQYF.

This clonotype appeared a few times. The chain employs TRBV2 and TRBJ2-1; no clear D. There are 13 residues in the CDR3. V was trimmed by 2 bases and J by 8 bases, leaving 10 bases between them. Germline assignment: CDR1 SNHLY and CDR2 FYNNEI. In nucleotides, the CDR3 is TGTGCCAGCAGTGAAAATAGGTCGGATGAGCAGTTCTTC. Translation gives CASSENRSDEQFF.

This clonotype showed up just a few times. The chain employs TRBV18 and TRBJ2-1; D possibly corresponds to TRBD1 (5 bases). CDR1 is KGHSH and CDR2 is LQKENI in the germline V gene. There are 19 residues in the CDR3. The V end was cut by 0 bases, the J end by 2 bases, with 20 bases between. This CDR3 is CASSPPGPLGRVPYNEQFF. The CDR3 bases are TGTGCCAGCTCACCACCTGGACCCCTGGGCAGGGTGCCCTACAATGAGCAGTTCTTC.

This chain links TRBV5-1 with TRBJ2-3, with a tentative D call TRBD1 (5 bases). The CDR3 sequence is 13 residues long. In germline, CDR1 is SGHRS, CDR2 YFSETQ. Trimming left V 5 bases short and J 2 bases short, with 9 bases between. Written as DNA, the CDR3 is TGCGCCAGCAGGACAGAATACACAGATACGCAGTATTTT. It codes for CASRTEYTDTQYF. Using reference TRBV5-1 and TRBJ2-3 for the parts outside the CDR3, the full variable domain is KAGVTQTPRYLIKTRGQQVTLSCSPISGHRSVSWYQQTPGQGLQFLFEYFSETQRNKGNFPGRFSGRQFSNSRSEMNVSTLELGDSALYLCASRTEYTDTQYFGPGTRLTVL.

The V call is TRBV18, the J call TRBJ1-6, with TRBD1 identical over 9 bases. The CDR3 extends over 15 amino acids. Germline V CDR1 and CDR2: KGHSH, LQKENI. Trimming removed 4 bases from V and 6 bases from J; junction bases left unmatched: 4. The CDR3 DNA follows: TGTGCCAGCTCACTCTCGGGACAGGGTAATTCACCCCTCCACTTT. This encodes CASSLSGQGNSPLHF. Full variable domain (missing parts from reference TRBV18 and TRBJ1-6): NAGVMQNPRHLVRRRGQEARLRCSPMKGHSHVYWYRQLPEEGLKFMVYLQKENIIDESGMPKERFSAEFPKEGPSILRIQQVVRGDSAAYFCASSLSGQGNSPLHFGNGTRLTVT.

This clonotype was observed a handful of times. The V and J genes are TRBV12-3 or TRBV12-4 and TRBJ2-3, with 9 bases lining up with TRBD2. The CDR3 has 19 amino acids. After removal of 3 bases from V and 2 bases from J, the junction contained 15 bases not matched to a gene. DNA of the CDR3: TGTGCCAGCAGTTTTCTAGCGGGGCAGGTCGCACTACACACAGATACGCAGTATTTT. Translated, it gives CASSFLAGQVALHTDTQYF.

The chain links TRBV4-3 to TRBJ2-3, with 8 bases identical to TRBD2. Germline assignment: CDR1 LGHNA and CDR2 YSLEER. V gave up 0 bases and J gave up 8 bases; unmatched junction bases: 13. The CDR3 runs 17 residues. CDR3 in DNA: TGCGCCAGCAGCCAAGATTATCGGACGGGAGGGCCCCGTACGCAGTATTTT. Protein product: CASSQDYRTGGPRTQYF.

The gene calls are TRBV23-1 and TRBJ2-3; TRBD1 or TRBD2 may be the D gene (5 bases each). TRBV23-1 is flagged as an ORF with uncertain function. V gave up 4 bases and J gave up 3 bases, with 20 bases separating them. This CDR3 is built from 17 residues. The DNA for the CDR3 is TGCGCCAGCAGTCCCCCGGGGACGGCGTCGGTGACAGATACGCAGTATTTT. Protein: CASSPPGTASVTDTQYF.

This clonotype was seen more than once but under ten times. The CDR3 DNA reads as TGCGCCAGCAGCTTGGTCTACAGGGGGAGGAACACTGAAGCTTTCTTT. Translation: CASSLVYRGRNTEAFF. The V call is TRBV5-1, the J call TRBJ1-1; 8 bases agree with TRBD1. The CDR3 sequence is 16 residues long. In germline, CDR1 is SGHRS, CDR2 YFSETQ. The V segment lost 0 bases and the J segment 1 base; nucleotides outside the gene matches: 5.

This clonotype occurred a few times. This chain connects TRBV6-5 to TRBJ2-1; 9 nucleotides line up with TRBD2. The J segment lost 3 bases and the V segment lost 4 bases, leaving 7 bases of the junction unmatched. The germline CDR1 and CDR2 sequences are MNHEY and SVGAGI. The CDR3 covers 16 residues. CDR3 sequence: CASSSLTSGYYNEQFF. The CDR3, as DNA: TGTGCCAGCAGTTCACTGACTAGCGGATACTACAATGAGCAGTTCTTC.

This clonotype was detected a few times. V gene TRBV11-2 combines with J gene TRBJ2-7, with D maybe TRBD1 (5 bases). Germline V CDR1 and CDR2: SGHAT, FQNNGV. Trimming removed 5 bases from V and 4 bases from J, with 15 bases in between. This CDR3 is built from 14 residues. CDR3 coding DNA: TGTGCCAGCAGCGCAAAGGGGCCCTTTTACGAGCAGTACTTC. This gives the protein CASSAKGPFYEQYF.

This clonotype has only a few counts. The chain uses TRBV6-5 and TRBJ2-1; maybe TRBD2 (5 bases). The CDR3 has 14 residues. V lost 6 bases, J lost 3 bases, and 12 bases lay in between. Germline V CDR1 and CDR2: MNHEY, SVGAGI. CDR3 protein: CASRAVTSYNEQFF. The CDR3, as DNA: TGTGCCAGCAGAGCGGTGACGAGCTACAATGAGCAGTTCTTC.

This clonotype was detected only a few times. J is TRBJ1-2 and V is TRBV7-9; D uncertain. CDR3 size: 16 residues. The V end lost 1 base, the J end lost 0 bases, and 12 bases lay between the germline ends. Germline V CDR1 and CDR2: SEHNR, FQNEAQ (reference sequence). CDR3 sequence reads: CASSLVMPAANYGYTF. CDR3 DNA sequence: TGTGCCAGCAGCTTAGTTATGCCAGCTGCTAACTATGGCTACACCTTC.

This chain links TRBV7-8 with TRBJ2-7; 10 bases fit TRBD1. This CDR3 region has 16 residues. The germline gives CDR1 SGHVS, CDR2 FQNEAQ. The ends lost 7 bases at V and 7 bases at J; junction bases unmatched: 16. The CDR3 DNA sequence: TGTGCCAGCACCACCCCCGGGGACAGGGGCGTTTCGGAGCAGTACTTC. Protein product: CASTTPGDRGVSEQYF.

The genes are TRBV29-1 and TRBJ1-2; D ambiguous. In germline, CDR1 is SQVTM, CDR2 ANQGSEA. V was trimmed by 5 bases and J by 12 bases, leaving 16 bases between them. This CDR3 contains 11 residues. The CDR3: CSVPGGVSDTF. The CDR3 DNA reads as TGCAGCGTTCCAGGTGGGGTTTCGGACACCTTC.

The chain employs TRBV18 and TRBJ2-3, with no clear D. CDR1 and CDR2 from the germline V gene are KGHSH and LQKENI. The CDR3 covers 14 residues. V lost 0 bases and J lost 5, with 9 bases in between. The CDR3 DNA is TGTGCCAGCTCACCACCTCTTCTATTAGATACGCAGTATTTT. It codes for CASSPPLLLDTQYF.

V is TRBV7-9 and J is TRBJ2-1; TRBD1 matches at 8 bases. Germline lookup yields CDR1 SEHNR and CDR2 FQNEAQ (reference sequence). The CDR3 contains 12 residues. V shed 4 bases, J shed 11 bases, and the junction held 4 bases outside the gene matches. CDR3 coding DNA: TGTGCCAGCAGCTCCGGACAGGGCAAGCAGTTCTTC. Protein product: CASSSGQGKQFF.

The chain recombines TRBV5-1 with TRBJ1-1; the D is unclear. The V and J ends lost 7 bases and 3 bases respectively, with 13 bases between them. The germline gives CDR1 SGHRS, CDR2 YFSETQ. This CDR3 is built from 13 residues. CDR3 bases: TGCGCCAGCGGTACCGTAGGTGACACTGAAGCTTTCTTT. The encoded protein is CASGTVGDTEAFF.

This clonotype was counted between two and nine times. J is TRBJ2-5 and V is TRBV7-3; D is undetermined. This CDR3 contains 14 residues. Trimming pared 3 bases from V and 4 bases from J, leaving 12 bases between. Germline-derived CDR1 and CDR2 are SGHTA and FQGTGA. The CDR3 DNA reads as TGTGCCAGCAGCTTTGGCCATAATTCAGAGACCCAGTACTTC. It specifies CASSFGHNSETQYF.

This chain links TRBV7-8 with TRBJ2-7, with a tentative D call TRBD2 (6 bases). Trimming left V 1 base short and J 5 bases short, with 15 bases between. CDR3 length equals 15 residues. Germline V lookup: CDR1 SGHVS, CDR2 FQNEAQ. The CDR3 DNA follows: TGTGCCAGCAGCTTAGGCGGGGCCCTTATCAACGAGCAGTACTTC. Translation: CASSLGGALINEQYF.

This clonotype showed up just a few times. J is TRBJ1-2 and V is TRBV19; D remains unclear. Deletions cut 3 bases from V and 5 bases from J, with 13 bases between. Germline CDR1 is LNHDA and CDR2 is SQIVND (reference sequence). CDR3 length equals 14 residues. As DNA, the CDR3 is TGTGCCAGTAGTATCTTGGCAGAAAATTATGGCTACACCTTC. Encoded protein: CASSILAENYGYTF.

This clonotype was seen only a few times. The V call is TRBV6-2 or TRBV6-3, the J call TRBJ1-1; a possible D gene is TRBD1 (5 bases). Germline V gene sequence: CDR1 MNHEY, CDR2 SVGEGT. V lost 3 bases to trimming and J lost 3 bases, with 20 bases between them. The CDR3 is 17 amino acids. CDR3 sequence (DNA): TGTGCCAGCAGTTATTCTCGGTCGGAGGGGAAGGACACTGAAGCTTTCTTT. Its protein is CASSYSRSEGKDTEAFF.

The V gene is TRBV4-2, the J gene TRBJ1-5, with D uncertain. The CDR3 sequence is 9 residues long. In germline, CDR1 is LGHNA, CDR2 YNFKEQ. The CDR3 region is CKDDQPQHF. The CDR3 DNA sequence: TGTAAAGATGATCAGCCCCAGCATTTT.

This chain connects TRBV6-1 to TRBJ2-5, with TRBD2 matching over 10 bases. This CDR3 region has 16 residues. Germline CDR1 and CDR2: MNHNS and SASEGT. Losses at the gene ends were 6 bases for V and 5 bases for J; bases not matched to a gene: 12. The CDR3 region is CASSELSSGSRETQYF. The CDR3 DNA sequence: TGTGCCAGCAGCGAACTCTCTAGCGGGAGTAGGGAGACCCAGTACTTC.